Listed below are T cell receptor beta chains from one sample, sequenced in a study of blood T cell repertoires in COVID-19. Assay: immunoSEQ multiplex PCR; the TCRdb copy retains only in-frame clones and omits some. The sample comprises roughly 62,000 clones, roughly 86% of which are singletons, and more than 6% rests with the top ten. The source material was peripheral blood. These TCRs come from a human donor with active COVID-19. The donor label of this sample is uncertain. Each CDR3 is given with its conserved first and last residue.

v_gene	CDR3aa
TRBV5-1	CASSLTGDVSSPLHF
TRBV13	CASSGTGTSGKGINEQFF
TRBV19	CASSTRGVGELFF
TRBV19	CASSNEGSHTEAFF
TRBV9	CASSGGQGSGNTIYF
TRBV5-4	CASSSPDRAEEKLFF
TRBV10-3	CAISDDRDQPQHF
TRBV7-2	CASSPSGGAGKTQYF
TRBV6-5	CASSYSFLLNTEAFF
TRBV7-9	CASSLGDIMTGELFF
TRBV7-5	CVRSPLRDRPYEQYF
TRBV3-1/TRBV3-2	CASSLQGAREQYF